This T cell receptor (beta chain) appears in the sequencing data of a study of radiation and T cells in renal cell carcinoma. V lost 3 bases and J lost 7; bases outside the gene matches: 7. Germline CDR1 is SGHNT and CDR2 is YYREEE (reference sequence). The CDR3 is 15 residues long. The table came from immunoSEQ multiplex PCR; TCRdb's copy has only in-frame clones and leaves some out. The sample lists tens of thousands of clones; roughly four fifths were seen once. Ten or more counts support this clone. The time point: blood 2 weeks post-SBRT. Treatment noted: 15 Gy SBRT to primary tumor, nephrectomy 4 weeks later.

The TCR comes from a man in his 60s with renal cell carcinoma. V gene TRBV5-4 combines with J gene TRBJ1-4, with 9 bases matching TRBD1. This material consisted of blood, taken from a patient whose treatment included radiotherapy and nephrectomy. The CDR3 region has the DNA TGTGCCAGCAGCTACCCGGGACAGGGAAGTGAAAAACTGTTTTTT. It yields the protein CASSYPGQGSEKLFF. The variable domain in full, completed from reference TRBV5-4 and TRBJ1-4, reads ETGVTQSPTHLIKTRGQQVTLRCSSQSGHNTVSWYQQALGQGPQFIFQYYREEENGRGNFPPRFSGLQFPNYSSELNVNALELDDSALYLCASSYPGQGSEKLFFGSGTQLSVL.